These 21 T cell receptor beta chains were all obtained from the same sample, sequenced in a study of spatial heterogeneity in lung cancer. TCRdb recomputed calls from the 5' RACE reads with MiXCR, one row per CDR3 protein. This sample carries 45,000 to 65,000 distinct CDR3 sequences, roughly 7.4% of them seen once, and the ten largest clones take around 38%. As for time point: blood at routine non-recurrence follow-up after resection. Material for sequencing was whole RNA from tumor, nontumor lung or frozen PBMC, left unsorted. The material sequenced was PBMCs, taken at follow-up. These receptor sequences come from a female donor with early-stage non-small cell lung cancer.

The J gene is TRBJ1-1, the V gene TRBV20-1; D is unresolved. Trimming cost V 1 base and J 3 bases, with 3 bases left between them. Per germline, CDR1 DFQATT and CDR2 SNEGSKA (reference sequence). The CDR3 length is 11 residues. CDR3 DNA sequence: TGCAGTGCTAGAGTAGACACTGAAGCTTTCTTT. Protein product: CSARVDTEAFF.

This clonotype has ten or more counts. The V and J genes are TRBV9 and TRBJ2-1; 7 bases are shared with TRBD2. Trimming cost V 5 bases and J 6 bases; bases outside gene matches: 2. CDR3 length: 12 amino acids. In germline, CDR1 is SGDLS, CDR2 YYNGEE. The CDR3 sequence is CASRGGSNEQFF. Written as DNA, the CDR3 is TGTGCCAGCAGGGGAGGGAGCAATGAGCAGTTCTTC.

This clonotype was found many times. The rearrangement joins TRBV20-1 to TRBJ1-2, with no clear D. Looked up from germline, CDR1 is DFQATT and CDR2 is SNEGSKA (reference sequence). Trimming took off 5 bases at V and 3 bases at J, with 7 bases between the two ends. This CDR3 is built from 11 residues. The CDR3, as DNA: TGCAGTGCTTATCGGGACTATGGCTACACCTTC. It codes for CSAYRDYGYTF.

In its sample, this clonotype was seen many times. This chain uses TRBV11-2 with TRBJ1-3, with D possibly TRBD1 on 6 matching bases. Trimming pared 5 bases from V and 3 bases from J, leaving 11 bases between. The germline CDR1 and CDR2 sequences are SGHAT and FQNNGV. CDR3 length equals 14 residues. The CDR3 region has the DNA TGTGCCAGCAGCATCGGGACAAGTGGAAACACCATATATTTT. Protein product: CASSIGTSGNTIYF.

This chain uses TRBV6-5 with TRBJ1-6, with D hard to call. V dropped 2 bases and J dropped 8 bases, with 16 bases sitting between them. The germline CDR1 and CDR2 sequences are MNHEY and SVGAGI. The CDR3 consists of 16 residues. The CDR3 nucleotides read TGTGCCAGCAGTTACGCCTCCGGTGGTCCTCATTCACCCCTCCACTTT. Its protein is CASSYASGGPHSPLHF.

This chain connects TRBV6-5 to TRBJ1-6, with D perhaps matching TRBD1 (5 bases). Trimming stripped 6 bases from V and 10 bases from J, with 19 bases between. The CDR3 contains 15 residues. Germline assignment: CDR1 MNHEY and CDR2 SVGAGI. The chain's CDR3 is CASRTSGGVGSPLHF. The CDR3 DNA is TGTGCCAGCAGAACCTCGGGAGGGGTTGGCTCACCCCTCCACTTT.

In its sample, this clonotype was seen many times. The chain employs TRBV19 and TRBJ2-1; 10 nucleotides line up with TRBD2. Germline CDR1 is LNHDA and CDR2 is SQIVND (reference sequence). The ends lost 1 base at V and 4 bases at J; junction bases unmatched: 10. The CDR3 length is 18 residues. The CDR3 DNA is TGTGCCAGTAGTATAGCGGGTAGCGGGGGGAGTACTTACAATGAGCAGTTCTTC. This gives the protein CASSIAGSGGSTYNEQFF.

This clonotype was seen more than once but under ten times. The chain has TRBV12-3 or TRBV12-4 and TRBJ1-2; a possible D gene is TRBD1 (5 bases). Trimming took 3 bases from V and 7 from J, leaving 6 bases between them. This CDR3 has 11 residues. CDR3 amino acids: CASSFGGGYTF. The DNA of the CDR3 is TGTGCCAGCAGTTTCGGGGGTGGCTACACCTTC.

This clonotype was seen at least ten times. The CDR3 nucleotides are TGTGCCAGCAGCTTAGGGGCTGGGAGCTCCTACAATGAGCAGTTCTTC. Translation gives CASSLGAGSSYNEQFF. The chain uses TRBV7-9 and TRBJ2-1, with D possibly being TRBD2 (5 bases). Per the germline V gene, CDR1 is SEHNR and CDR2 is FQNEAQ (reference sequence). The CDR3 contains 16 residues. V was trimmed by 1 base and J by 0 bases, leaving 10 bases between them. The variable domain in full, completed from reference TRBV7-9 and TRBJ2-1, reads DTGVSQNPRHKITKRGQNVTFRCDPISEHNRLYWYRQTLGQGPEFLTYFQNEAQLEKSRLLSDRFSAERPKGSFSTLEIQRTEQGDSAMYLCASSLGAGSSYNEQFFGPGTRLTVL.

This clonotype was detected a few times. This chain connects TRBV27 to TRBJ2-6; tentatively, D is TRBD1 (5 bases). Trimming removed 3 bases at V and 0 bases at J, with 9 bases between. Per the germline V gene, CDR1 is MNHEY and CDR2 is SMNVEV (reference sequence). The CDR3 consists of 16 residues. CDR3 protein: CASSFTDSSGANVLTF. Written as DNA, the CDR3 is TGTGCCAGCAGTTTCACTGACAGCTCTGGGGCCAACGTCCTGACTTTC. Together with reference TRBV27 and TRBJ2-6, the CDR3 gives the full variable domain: EAQVTQNPRYLITVTGKKLTVTCSQNMNHEYMSWYRQDPGLGLRQIYYSMNVEVTDKGDVPEGYKVSRKEKRNFPLILESPSPNQTSLYFCASSFTDSSGANVLTFGAGSRLTVL.

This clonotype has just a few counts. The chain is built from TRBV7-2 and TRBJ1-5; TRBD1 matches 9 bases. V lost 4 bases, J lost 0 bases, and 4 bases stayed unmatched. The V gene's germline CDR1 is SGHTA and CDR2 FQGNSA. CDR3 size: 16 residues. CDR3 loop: CASSSRQGGSNQPQHF. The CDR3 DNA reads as TGTGCCAGCAGCTCGAGACAGGGGGGTAGCAATCAGCCCCAGCATTTT.

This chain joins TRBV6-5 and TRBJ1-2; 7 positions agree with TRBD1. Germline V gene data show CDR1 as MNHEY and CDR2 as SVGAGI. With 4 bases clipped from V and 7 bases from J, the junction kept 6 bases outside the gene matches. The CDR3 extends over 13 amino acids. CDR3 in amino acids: CASSFQTGSGYTF. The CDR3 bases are TGTGCCAGCAGTTTCCAGACAGGGAGTGGCTACACCTTC.

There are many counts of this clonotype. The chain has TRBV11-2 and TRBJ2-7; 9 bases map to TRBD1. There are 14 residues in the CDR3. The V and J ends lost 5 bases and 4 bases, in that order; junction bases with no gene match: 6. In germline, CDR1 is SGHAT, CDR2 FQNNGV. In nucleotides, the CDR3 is TGTGCCAGCAGCCAGGGACAGGGACCATACGAGCAGTACTTC. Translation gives CASSQGQGPYEQYF.

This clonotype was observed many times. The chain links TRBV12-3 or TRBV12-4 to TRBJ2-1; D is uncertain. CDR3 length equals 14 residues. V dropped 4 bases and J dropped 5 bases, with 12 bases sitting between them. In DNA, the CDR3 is TGTGCCAGCAGTTGGGTGGTGGGTAACAATGAGCAGTTCTTC. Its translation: CASSWVVGNNEQFF.

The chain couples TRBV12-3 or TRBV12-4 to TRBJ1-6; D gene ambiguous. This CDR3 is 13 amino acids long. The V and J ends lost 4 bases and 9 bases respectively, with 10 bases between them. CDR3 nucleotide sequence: TGTGCCAGCAGTTATCTGGTGGGTTCACCCCTCCACTTT. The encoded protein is CASSYLVGSPLHF.

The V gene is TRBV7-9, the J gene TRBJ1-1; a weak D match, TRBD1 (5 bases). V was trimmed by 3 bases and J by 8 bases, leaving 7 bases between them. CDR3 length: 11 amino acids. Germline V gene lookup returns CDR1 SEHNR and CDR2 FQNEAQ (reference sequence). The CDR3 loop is CASSLRGEAFF. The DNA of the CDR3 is TGTGCCAGCAGCTTGAGGGGCGAAGCTTTCTTT. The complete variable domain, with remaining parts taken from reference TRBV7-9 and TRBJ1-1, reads DTGVSQNPRHKITKRGQNVTFRCDPISEHNRLYWYRQTLGQGPEFLTYFQNEAQLEKSRLLSDRFSAERPKGSFSTLEIQRTEQGDSAMYLCASSLRGEAFFGQGTRLTVV.

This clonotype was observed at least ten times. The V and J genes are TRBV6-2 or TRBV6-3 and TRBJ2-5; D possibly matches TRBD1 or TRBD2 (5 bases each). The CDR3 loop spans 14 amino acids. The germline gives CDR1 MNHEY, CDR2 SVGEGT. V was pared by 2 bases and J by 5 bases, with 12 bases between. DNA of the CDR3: TGTGCCAGCAGTTACCGGGACCTAAAGGAGACCCAGTACTTC. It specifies CASSYRDLKETQYF.

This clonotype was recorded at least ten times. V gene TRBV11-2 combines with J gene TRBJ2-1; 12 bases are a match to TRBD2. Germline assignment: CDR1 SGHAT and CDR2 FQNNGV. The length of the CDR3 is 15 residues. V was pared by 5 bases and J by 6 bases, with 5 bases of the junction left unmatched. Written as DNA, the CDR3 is TGTGCCAGCAGCGCACTAGCGGGGGGCCGCAATGAGCAGTTCTTC. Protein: CASSALAGGRNEQFF.

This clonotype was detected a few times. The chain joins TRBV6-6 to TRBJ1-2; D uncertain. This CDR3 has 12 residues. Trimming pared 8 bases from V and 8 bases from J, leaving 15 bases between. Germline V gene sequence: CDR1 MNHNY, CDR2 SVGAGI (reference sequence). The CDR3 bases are TGTGCCAGCCGTGCGGGGAAGGGCGGCTACACCTTC. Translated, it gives CASRAGKGGYTF.

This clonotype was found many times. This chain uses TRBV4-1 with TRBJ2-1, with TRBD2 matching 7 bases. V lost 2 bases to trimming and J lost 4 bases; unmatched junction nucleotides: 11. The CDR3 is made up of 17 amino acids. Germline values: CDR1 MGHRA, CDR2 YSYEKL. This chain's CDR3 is CASSQLTGAGSYNEQFF. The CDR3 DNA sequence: TGCGCCAGCAGCCAACTTACGGGAGCGGGGAGTTACAATGAGCAGTTCTTC.

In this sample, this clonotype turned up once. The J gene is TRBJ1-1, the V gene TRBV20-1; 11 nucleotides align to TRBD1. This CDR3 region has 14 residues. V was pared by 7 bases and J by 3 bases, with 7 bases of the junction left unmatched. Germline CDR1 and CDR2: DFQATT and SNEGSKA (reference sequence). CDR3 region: CSVGQGAIDTEAFF. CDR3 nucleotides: TGCAGTGTCGGACAGGGGGCAATCGACACTGAAGCTTTCTTT.